Described below is a single TCR beta chain sequence and its context. Its antigen is unknown. The ends were cut back, 0 bases at V and 3 bases at J, with 9 bases in the middle. CDR1 is SGHRS and CDR2 is YFSETQ in the germline V gene. There are 15 residues in the CDR3. This specimen belongs to a study of T cells in Graves' hyperthyroidism and ophthalmopathy. Whole-study results and caveats: Appearing also in blood were most of the thyroid clonotypes expanded above 0.001. Using 13 V-J features, a model discriminated ophthalmopathy from stable hyperthyroidism.

The blood sample predates any ophthalmopathy symptoms, coming from first hyperthyroidism diagnosis. PBMCs were collected from a roughly 9.7 ml volume of fresh peripheral blood. It was RNA transcripts that yielded the amplified TCR beta CDR3 regions. HTBI primers were used for first-round RT-PCR of the TCR CDR3. TCRdb recomputed calls from the multiplex PCR reads with MiXCR, one row per CDR3 protein. The sample records 730,000 or so distinct CDR3 sequences, approximately 19% being singletons. The sample was blood. The clonotype comes from a woman between 45 and 60 years old with Graves' hyperthyroidism that later progressed to Graves' ophthalmopathy. V gene TRBV5-1 combines with J gene TRBJ1-4, with no clear D. The CDR3 loop reads CASSLVPRPNEKLFF. The CDR3 nucleotides are TGCGCCAGCAGCTTGGTCCCGCGTCCTAATGAAAAACTGTTTTTT.